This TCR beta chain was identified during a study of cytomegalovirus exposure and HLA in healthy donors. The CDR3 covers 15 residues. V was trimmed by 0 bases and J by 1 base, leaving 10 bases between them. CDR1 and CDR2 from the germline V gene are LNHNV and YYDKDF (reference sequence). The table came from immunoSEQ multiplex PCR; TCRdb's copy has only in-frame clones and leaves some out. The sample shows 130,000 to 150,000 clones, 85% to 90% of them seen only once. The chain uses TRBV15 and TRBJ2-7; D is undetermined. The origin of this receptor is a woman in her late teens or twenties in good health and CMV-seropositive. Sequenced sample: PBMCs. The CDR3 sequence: CATSRDMGLSYEQYF. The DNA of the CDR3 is TGTGCCACCAGCAGAGATATGGGCCTTTCCTACGAGCAGTACTTC.